These T cell receptor beta chains were read from a single sample in a study of blood T cells in healthy people across ages. TCRdb re-derived calls from the 5' RACE reads in MiXCR, one entry per CDR3 protein. The sample carries hundreds of thousands of distinct CDR3 sequences, about 53% recorded once. Sequenced: blood. The source is a man aged 55 to 70 in good health. The CDR3 runs from the conserved cysteine through the conserved F or W. Fields, in order: J gene, clone size, V gene, D gene, CDR3 DNA, CDR3 protein. A D gene is named only where the DNA matches it firmly. Clone size is not always given. Where it is, it says once, few, many or a class for expanded clones.

>TRBJ2-7|-|TRBV6-1|-
TGTGCCAGCAGTGAAGCGCATGGGGGAAACTACGAGCAGTACTTC
CASSEAHGGNYEQYF
>TRBJ2-5|-|TRBV20-1|-
TGCAGTGCTGAGCTCGGCGGGGGCCTGGGGGAGACCCAGTACTTC
CSAELGGGLGETQYF
>TRBJ1-2|once|TRBV25-1|-
TGTGCCAGCAGTGAAGGAAGGGTCGGCTACACCTTC
CASSEGRVGYTF
>TRBJ2-2|-|TRBV27|TRBD1
TGTGCCAGCGGGGGCCGGGACAGGGGGTTAAACACCGGGGAGCTGTTTTTT
CASGGRDRGLNTGELFF
>TRBJ2-1|-|TRBV24-1|TRBD2
TGTGCCACCAGTGAAACCGGGACTACCCCCGAGCAGTTCTTC
CATSETGTTPEQFF
>TRBJ2-3|-|TRBV4-1|-
TGCGCCAGCAGCCTTCCAACGGGGTCAGATACGCAGTATTTT
CASSLPTGSDTQYF
>TRBJ1-5|-|TRBV5-1|-
TGCGCCAGCAGCTTGGGGTCCGGGGATCAGCCCCAGCATTTT
CASSLGSGDQPQHF
>TRBJ2-7|-|TRBV2|TRBD2
TGTGCCAGCAGTGTCCATCTACTAGCGGGGGGATACAATGAGCAGTACTTC
CASSVHLLAGGYNEQYF
>TRBJ2-7|-|TRBV20-1|-
TGCAGTGCTAGGGTGGCAGCGGCCAACTACGAGCAGTACTTC
CSARVAAANYEQYF
>TRBJ2-3|-|TRBV10-3|TRBD2
TGTGCCATCAAAAGGACTAGCGGGGGAGGAGATACGCAGTATTTT
CAIKRTSGGGDTQYF
>TRBJ2-1|-|TRBV4-1|TRBD1
TGCGCCAGCAGCCAATCCCTCACAGGGGGCCCATACAATGAGCAGTTCTTC
CASSQSLTGGPYNEQFF
>TRBJ1-4|-|TRBV12-3/TRBV12-4|TRBD1
TGTGCCAGCAGCCAGGGGACAGGGGGAGGTGGTGAAAAACTGTTTTTT
CASSQGTGGGGEKLFF
>TRBJ2-7|-|TRBV3-1|TRBD2
TGTGCCAGCGGTGAGGCCCGCGGGAGCGGGTCCTACGAGCAGTACTTC
CASGEARGSGSYEQYF
>TRBJ2-7|-|TRBV5-1|TRBD2
TGCGCCAGCAGCTTGGGTGAGGCTAGCGGCTCCTACGAGCAGTACTTC
CASSLGEASGSYEQYF
>TRBJ2-3|-|TRBV6-4|TRBD2
TGTGCCAGCAGTGGGGCTCTAGCGGGGGGCACAGATACGCAGTATTTT
CASSGALAGGTDTQYF
>TRBJ1-2|-|TRBV29-1|-
TGCAGCGTTGATCCTCGCCCGGGTGCCTATGGCTACACCTTC
CSVDPRPGAYGYTF
>TRBJ1-6|-|TRBV7-9|-
TGTGCCAGCAGCTTAGAAGCCAGAGCCGCCTCCTATAATTCACCCCTCCACTTT
CASSLEARAASYNSPLHF
>TRBJ2-4|-|TRBV28|-
TGTGCCAGTGAACAGGTAGCCAAAAACATTCAGTACTTC
CASEQVAKNIQYF
>TRBJ1-5|-|TRBV20-1|TRBD1
TGCAGTGCCAGGGGCCAGGGGGCGGGTCAGCCCCAGCATTTT
CSARGQGAGQPQHF
>TRBJ2-3|-|TRBV28|-
TGTGCCAGCAGGCCACGGGATAACCTAAGGACGCAGTATTTT
CASRPRDNLRTQYF
>TRBJ2-3|-|TRBV7-2|TRBD2
TGTGCCAGCAGCTTTAGGACTAGAGGGCAGGATACGCAGTATTTT
CASSFRTRGQDTQYF
>TRBJ1-1|-|TRBV29-1|-
TGCAGCGTTGAAGACAGAAGAACTGAAGCTTTCTTT
CSVEDRRTEAFF
>TRBJ2-1|-|TRBV7-9|-
TGTGCCAGCAGCTTTCCCGTGGGGAAAAGCGGGTCGGACAATGAGCAGTTCTTC
CASSFPVGKSGSDNEQFF
>TRBJ1-4|many|TRBV4-1|TRBD1
TGCGCCAGCAGCCAAGGACAGGGGAATGAAAAACTGTTTTTT
CASSQGQGNEKLFF
>TRBJ1-1|-|TRBV20-1|-
TGCAGTGCTAGGGGCGGAGGGGCGAACACTGAGGCTTTCTTT
CSARGGGANTEAFF
>TRBJ2-1|-|TRBV5-1|TRBD2
TGCGCCAGCAGCTTGACCCACACCCTAGCGGGGGGCAATGAGCAGTTCTTC
CASSLTHTLAGGNEQFF
>TRBJ1-2|-|TRBV20-1|-
TGCAGTGCCCCCCCCACAGGGACGGGCTACACCTTC
CSAPPTGTGYTF
>TRBJ2-5|-|TRBV20-1|TRBD2
TGCAGTGCGAGCGGGGGGCCCTGGGGAGAGACCCAGTACTTC
CSASGGPWGETQYF
>TRBJ1-1|few|TRBV6-5|-
TGTGCCAGCAGTTACCAAAGGGGACGGAACACTGAAGCTTTCTTT
CASSYQRGRNTEAFF
>TRBJ2-7|-|TRBV18|TRBD1
TGTGCCAGCTCACCACAGACAGGGAACGAGCAGTACTTC
CASSPQTGNEQYF
>TRBJ2-3|-|TRBV4-3|-
TGCGCCAGCAGCCAAGATTCCAGCGGACGCACAGATACGCAGTATTTT
CASSQDSSGRTDTQYF
>TRBJ1-1|-|TRBV7-9|-
TGTGCCAGCAGCTTGAACAGCTACAACACTGAAGCTTTCTTT
CASSLNSYNTEAFF
>TRBJ2-7|-|TRBV9|-
TGTGCCAGCAGCGTACAGGCCGACTCGGTACCATACGAGCAGTACTTC
CASSVQADSVPYEQYF
>TRBJ2-5|-|TRBV20-1|TRBD2
TGCAGTGCCGAGAGGGGTAGCGGGGGACAAGAGACCCAGTACTTC
CSAERGSGGQETQYF
>TRBJ1-6|few|TRBV9|-
TGTGCCAGCAACGGGCCGGGGGTCGACACCGGGTCACCCCTCCACTTT
CASNGPGVDTGSPLHF
>TRBJ1-1|-|TRBV7-9|TRBD1
TGTGCCAGCGCCGGGGACAGGGGCACTGAAGCTTTCTTT
CASAGDRGTEAFF
>TRBJ2-5|few|TRBV4-1|-
TGCGCCAGCAGCCAACGATCGGGGGCACAAGAGACCCAGTACTTC
CASSQRSGAQETQYF
>TRBJ2-1|few|TRBV3-1|-
TGTGCCAGCAGCCAAGAAGGCGGGAAGCAGTTCTTC
CASSQEGGKQFF
>TRBJ2-1|-|TRBV13|-
TGTGCCAGCAGCTTCGGACCCCCCGACGGACACAATGAGCAGTTCTTC
CASSFGPPDGHNEQFF
>TRBJ2-5|-|TRBV5-1|-
TGCGCCAGCAGCCTGGACCCCGGGACCTCCCAAGAGACCCAGTACTTC
CASSLDPGTSQETQYF
>TRBJ2-5|few|TRBV7-2|-
TGTGCCAGCAGCCCTAAGGTTAGAGAGACCCAGTACTTC
CASSPKVRETQYF
>TRBJ2-5|-|TRBV19|TRBD1
TGTGCCAGTAGTATACGCTCTGGACAGGGGGAGACCCAGTACTTC
CASSIRSGQGETQYF
>TRBJ2-6|-|TRBV4-1|TRBD2
TGCGCCAGCAGCCAAGAACGAGGGCTAGCGGGTAGCTCTGGGGCCAACGTCCTGACTTTC
CASSQERGLAGSSGANVLTF
>TRBJ2-3|-|TRBV11-2|-
TGTGCCAGCAGCCTCCAACAGACTAGCACAGATACGCAGTATTTT
CASSLQQTSTDTQYF
>TRBJ2-5|few|TRBV29-1|TRBD2
TGCAGCGTCGCCGGGGGGGGACGGCAACAAGAGACCCAGTACTTC
CSVAGGGRQQETQYF
>TRBJ1-1|-|TRBV9|TRBD1
TGTGCCAGCAGCTTAGAGGGAGGGGGCAGGTCTGAAGCTTTCTTT
CASSLEGGGRSEAFF
>TRBJ2-1|many|TRBV29-1|-
TGCAGCGTTGATGGCAGGGGTGGCAATGAGCAGTTCTTC
CSVDGRGGNEQFF
>TRBJ2-6|few|TRBV7-2|-
TGTGCCAGCAGCTTTGGAGGGGATCTCTCTGGGGCCAACGTCCTGACTTTC
CASSFGGDLSGANVLTF
>TRBJ2-5|-|TRBV20-1|TRBD2
TGCAGCGGGGATGAGCGGGGGTGGGAGACCCAGTACTTC
CSGDERGWETQYF
>TRBJ2-2|-|TRBV11-3|-
TGTGCCAGCAGCTTAGGGGGCCCCGCGAACACCGGGGAGCTGTTTTTT
CASSLGGPANTGELFF
>TRBJ2-7|-|TRBV3-1|-
TGTGCCAGCAGCCGGGCAGATACGAACTACGAGCAGTACTTC
CASSRADTNYEQYF
>TRBJ2-7|-|TRBV5-1|-
TGCGCCAGCAGGGAAGGACAGCAGAGCTCCTACGAGCAGTACTTC
CASREGQQSSYEQYF